This T cell receptor beta chain is from a study of blood T cell repertoires in COVID-19. Study-wide background: Sites in the United States, Italy and Spain provided acute and convalescent COVID-19 samples. From T cells, B-cell-depleted T cells, or PBMCs came the material, which was cDNA or gDNA.

TCRdb's copy holds only in-frame clones and misses some; the assay was immunoSEQ multiplex PCR. This sample has around 300,000 clones, with 75% to 90% found just once. Germline CDR1 SGHAT, CDR2 FQNNGV. There are 13 residues in the CDR3. The ends were cut back, 3 bases at V and 4 bases at J, with 9 bases in the middle. Living in under 30 US areas, the participants were between about 18 and 100 years of age. Donors of Cohort 3 who recovered were those that had two negative PCRs, clearance, or symptom resolution. The receptor comes from a woman aged 18-30 years who had recovered from COVID-19. The chain employs TRBV11-2 and TRBJ1-2; perhaps TRBD1 as D (6 bases). What was sequenced was PBMCs or T cells enriched from blood (not recorded which). CDR3 nucleotide sequence: TGTGCCAGCAGCTTCGTGGACAGCTATGGCTACACCTTC. The encoded protein is CASSFVDSYGYTF.